This TCR beta chain emerged from a study of blood T cell repertoires in COVID-19. Sequencing used immunoSEQ multiplex PCR; TCRdb keeps in-frame clones, though not all of them. Here the sample spans fewer than 350,000 clones, less than 90% being singletons. Germline loops: CDR1 LGHDT, CDR2 YNNKEL (reference sequence). This CDR3 contains 17 residues. The V end was cut by 4 bases, the J end by 3 bases, with 19 bases between. Sequencing was performed on peripheral blood. The V gene is TRBV3-1 (or the pseudogene TRBV3-2), the J gene TRBJ2-1, with D unresolved. The TCR was taken from a woman between 25 and 40 years old with COVID-19, enrolled during active disease. The CDR3 protein is CASSLPPRFGLYNEQFF. In DNA, the CDR3 is TGTGCCAGCAGCCTCCCTCCCAGGTTTGGGCTCTACAATGAGCAGTTCTTC.